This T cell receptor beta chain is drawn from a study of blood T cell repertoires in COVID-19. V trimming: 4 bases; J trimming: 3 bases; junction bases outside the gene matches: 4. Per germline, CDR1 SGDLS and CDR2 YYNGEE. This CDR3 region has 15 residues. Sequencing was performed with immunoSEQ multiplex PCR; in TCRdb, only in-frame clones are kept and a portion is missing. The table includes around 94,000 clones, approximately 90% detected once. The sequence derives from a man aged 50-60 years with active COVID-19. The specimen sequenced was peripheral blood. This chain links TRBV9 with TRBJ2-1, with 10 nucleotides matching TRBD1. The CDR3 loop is CASSSGQGGYNEQFF. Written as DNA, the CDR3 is TGTGCCAGCAGCTCCGGACAGGGGGGCTACAATGAGCAGTTCTTC. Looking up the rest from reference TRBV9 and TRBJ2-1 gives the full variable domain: DSGVTQTPKHLITATGQRVTLRCSPRSGDLSVYWYQQSLDQGLQFLIQYYNGEERAKGNILERFSAQQFPDLHSELNLSSLELGDSALYFCASSSGQGGYNEQFFGPGTRLTVL.